Shown below are 12 T cell receptor beta chains from a single sample sequenced in a study of human thymus T cells. Generated by immunoSEQ multiplex PCR, the TCRdb table keeps only in-frame clones and is missing some. The data show roughly 60,000 clones, approximately 95% seen once. Sequenced material: blood. The receptors originated from a boy younger than two with a congenital heart defect but otherwise immunologically healthy.

J is TRBJ1-1 and V is TRBV28; D is uncertain. CDR3 length: 13 residues. V lost 6 bases and J lost 8, with 16 bases in between. Germline V gene sequence: CDR1 MDHEN, CDR2 SYDVKM. CDR3 residues: CASRPSLPTEAFF. In nucleotides, the CDR3 is TGTGCCAGCAGACCGTCACTACCGACAGAAGCTTTCTTT.

This rearrangement joins TRBV18 to TRBJ2-3; either TRBD1 or TRBD2 may supply D (6 bases each). Germline CDR1 is KGHSH and CDR2 is LQKENI. CDR3 size: 14 residues. V was shortened by 8 bases and J by 3 bases, with 15 bases between the two germline ends. In DNA form, the CDR3 reads TGTGCCAGCATCAGGGGAGGTGGTACAGATACGCAGTATTTT. Encoded protein: CASIRGGGTDTQYF.

V and J are TRBV7-8 and TRBJ2-2, with a tentative D call TRBD2 (5 bases). V gave up 5 bases and J gave up 0 bases, with 16 bases separating them. CDR1 is SGHVS, CDR2 FQNEAQ, per germline. The CDR3 is 17 residues long. Here the CDR3 DNA reads TGTGCCAGCAGCCTGCCTTCTGAACTAGCGAACACCGGGGAGCTGTTTTTT. Amino acid sequence: CASSLPSELANTGELFF.

J is TRBJ2-1 and V is TRBV7-8, with D possibly matching TRBD2 (6 bases). The CDR3 has 15 residues. Trimming took 0 bases from V and 12 from J, leaving 18 bases between them. Looked up from germline, CDR1 is SGHVS and CDR2 is FQNEAQ. As DNA, the CDR3 is TGTGCCAGCAGCTTAGCGTTGGGGGACTTATGGGGGCAGTTCTTC. This sequence encodes CASSLALGDLWGQFF.

This rearrangement joins TRBV4-1 to TRBJ2-7; a possible D gene is TRBD2 (6 bases). From germline, CDR1 is MGHRA and CDR2 YSYEKL. With 4 bases removed from V and 0 bases from J, the gap between germline ends came to 19 bases. The length of the CDR3 is 17 residues. DNA for the CDR3: TGCGCCAGCAGCCCAACGGGAGTAACAGACAGCTCCTACGAGCAGTACTTC. Its protein product is CASSPTGVTDSSYEQYF.

The chain employs TRBV5-1 and TRBJ1-5; D gene unclear. CDR1 SGHRS and CDR2 YFSETQ come from the germline V gene. CDR3 size: 14 residues. Trimming pared 8 bases from V and 0 bases from J, leaving 12 bases between. CDR3 residues: CASRAEGSNQPQHF. The CDR3 bases are TGCGCCAGTCGGGCGGAAGGTAGCAATCAGCCCCAGCATTTT.

The V gene is TRBV5-1, the J gene TRBJ2-1; 7 bases line up with TRBD2. CDR1 SGHRS and CDR2 YFSETQ come from the germline V gene. With 4 bases clipped from V and 4 bases from J, the junction kept 8 bases outside the gene matches. The CDR3 contains 15 residues. As DNA, the CDR3 is TGCGCCAGCAGCGGAGGGACTATCCTGTACAATGAGCAGTTCTTC. Amino acid sequence: CASSGGTILYNEQFF.

The rearrangement joins TRBV11-2 to TRBJ2-3; 8 nucleotides line up with TRBD2. The trim removed 5 bases at V and 5 bases at J, leaving 9 bases unmatched. CDR3 length equals 15 residues. Germline CDR1 SGHAT, CDR2 FQNNGV. CDR3 in amino acids: CASSPSGLAGDTQYF. In DNA, the CDR3 is TGTGCCAGCAGCCCCAGCGGTCTAGCGGGAGATACGCAGTATTTT.

The chain couples TRBV6-5 to TRBJ2-5; D gene unclear. The CDR3 has 13 amino acids. Trimming took off 4 bases at V and 5 bases at J, with 11 bases between the two ends. Germline V lookup: CDR1 MNHEY, CDR2 SVGAGI. The CDR3 DNA is TGTGCCAGCAGTTTAGTGGATTCGGAGACCCAGTACTTC. This sequence encodes CASSLVDSETQYF.

Regarding this clone: The sample has other DNA sequences that encode this CDR3 too. The rearrangement uses TRBV18 and TRBJ2-7; the D is unclear. Per the germline V gene, CDR1 is KGHSH and CDR2 is LQKENI. Trimming cost V 3 bases and J 0 bases, with 6 bases left between them. The CDR3 contains 13 residues. Here the CDR3 reads CASSPPSSYEQYF. CDR3 DNA sequence: TGTGCCAGCTCACCCCCTAGCTCCTACGAGCAGTACTTC. The full variable domain, rest sourced from reference TRBV18 and TRBJ2-7, is NAGVMQNPRHLVRRRGQEARLRCSPMKGHSHVYWYRQLPEEGLKFMVYLQKENIIDESGMPKERFSAEFPKEGPSILRIQQVVRGDSAAYFCASSPPSSYEQYFGPGTRLTVT.

This chain uses TRBV5-1 with TRBJ2-1, with 8 bases lining up with TRBD2. V was pared by 1 base and J by 2 bases, with 11 bases of the junction left unmatched. This CDR3 is 18 amino acids long. Germline loops: CDR1 SGHRS, CDR2 YFSETQ. The CDR3 region has the DNA TGCGCCAGCAGCTTGAGGGGACTAGGGGGAGGTGCCTACAATGAGCAGTTCTTC. Amino acid sequence: CASSLRGLGGGAYNEQFF.

V usage is TRBV5-1 and J usage is TRBJ2-5; 9 nucleotides align to TRBD1. Trimming took 5 bases from V and 1 from J; bases not matched to a gene: 6. The CDR3 sequence is 15 residues long. Germline V gene sequence: CDR1 SGHRS, CDR2 YFSETQ. The CDR3 sequence: CASRLGTGPQETQYF. The DNA for the CDR3 is TGCGCCAGCAGGCTCGGGACAGGGCCCCAAGAGACCCAGTACTTC.